This TCR beta chain originates from a study of T cell responses to AZD1222 COVID-19 vaccine. Details on this clone: Antigen specificity is unknown.

Second-dose recipients at about 4 or about 12 weeks were treated as one pooled group. CDR1 and CDR2 from the germline V gene are MNHEY and SVGAGI. The CDR3 is 14 amino acids. Deletions cut 5 bases from V and 3 bases from J, with 11 bases between. Here immunoSEQ multiplex PCR was the method, and the copy in TCRdb shows in-frame clones only, minus some. The data contain some 190,000 clones, around 90% of them seen just once; the ten biggest clones take up around 2%. Regarding the study as a whole: Donors skewed white British and female; clonal diversity was possibly underestimated. Increased Spike-specific TCR breadth and depth were observed after two AZD1222 doses.

The sequence was obtained from an adult who received the AZD1222 COVID-19 vaccine. The gene calls are TRBV6-5 and TRBJ1-3, with a weak D call TRBD1 (6 bases). Sequenced material: peripheral blood, taken 28 days after the second AZD1222 dose. CDR3 DNA: TGTGCCAGCAGTCCACAGGGTATTGGAAACACCATATATTTT. Its translation: CASSPQGIGNTIYF.